These T cell receptor beta chains were read from a single sample in a study of shared clonotypes between healthy human individuals. TCRdb keeps only in-frame clones here, not all; method: immunoSEQ multiplex PCR. Of roughly 1,800,000 clones listed, roughly 95% are singletons. The sample consisted of naive CD8+ T cells sorted from blood. The receptors derive from a man in his late teens or twenties in good health. The CDR3 runs from the conserved cysteine through the conserved F or W. A D gene is named only where the DNA matches it firmly. Clone size is given for some rows only: seen once, a few or many times, or a class if the clone is expanded.

j_call: TRBJ1-1
v_call: TRBV5-1
d_call: TRBD1
clone_size: NA
cdr3_aa: CASSFTGAENTEAFF
cdr3_nt: TGCGCCAGCAGCTTCACAGGGGCGGAGAACACTGAAGCTTTCTTT

j_call: TRBJ1-3
v_call: TRBV5-6
d_call: NA
clone_size: NA
cdr3_aa: CASKDGSGNTIYF
cdr3_nt: TGTGCCAGCAAAGACGGATCGGGAAACACCATATATTTT

j_call: TRBJ2-7
v_call: TRBV7-6
d_call: NA
clone_size: once
cdr3_aa: CASSLRSGALYEQYF
cdr3_nt: TGTGCCAGCAGCTTAAGATCGGGAGCCTTGTACGAGCAGTACTTC

j_call: TRBJ2-5
v_call: TRBV5-4
d_call: TRBD2
clone_size: NA
cdr3_aa: CASSPGTSGAAQETQYF
cdr3_nt: TGTGCCAGCAGCCCCGGGACTAGCGGGGCCGCACAAGAGACCCAGTACTTC

j_call: TRBJ2-7
v_call: TRBV29-1
d_call: TRBD2
clone_size: NA
cdr3_aa: CSATALAGGLEQYF
cdr3_nt: TGCAGCGCCACGGCTTTAGCGGGAGGGTTGGAGCAGTACTTC

j_call: TRBJ2-7
v_call: TRBV7-9
d_call: NA
clone_size: NA
cdr3_aa: CASSLRIGYEQYF
cdr3_nt: TGTGCCAGCAGCTTAAGAATCGGCTACGAGCAGTACTTC

j_call: TRBJ2-5
v_call: TRBV11-2
d_call: NA
clone_size: NA
cdr3_aa: CASSFSALETQYF
cdr3_nt: TGTGCCAGCAGCTTCTCGGCGTTGGAGACCCAGTACTTC

j_call: TRBJ2-1
v_call: TRBV2
d_call: TRBD2
clone_size: NA
cdr3_aa: CASGGTSGAYNEQFF
cdr3_nt: TGTGCCAGCGGGGGGACTAGCGGGGCATACAATGAGCAGTTCTTC

j_call: TRBJ2-7
v_call: TRBV7-6
d_call: TRBD2
clone_size: once
cdr3_aa: CASPLASSYEQYF
cdr3_nt: TGTGCCAGTCCACTAGCGAGCTCCTACGAGCAGTACTTC

j_call: TRBJ2-7
v_call: TRBV7-9
d_call: NA
clone_size: NA
cdr3_aa: CASSFVAGRDIYEQYF
cdr3_nt: TGTGCCAGCAGCTTCGTTGCCGGGAGAGATATCTACGAGCAGTACTTC

j_call: TRBJ2-5
v_call: TRBV6-1
d_call: NA
clone_size: NA
cdr3_aa: CASSLMAGTEETQYF
cdr3_nt: TGTGCCAGCAGTCTTATGGCCGGGACGGAGGAGACCCAGTACTTC

j_call: TRBJ2-1
v_call: TRBV5-1
d_call: NA
clone_size: once
cdr3_aa: CASSLASSRAAYNEQFF
cdr3_nt: TGCGCCAGCAGCTTGGCCAGTAGCAGGGCTGCCTACAATGAGCAGTTCTTC

j_call: TRBJ2-7
v_call: TRBV7-9
d_call: TRBD2
clone_size: NA
cdr3_aa: CASSLYGTNNYEQYF
cdr3_nt: TGTGCCAGCAGCCTGTACGGGACTAACAACTACGAGCAGTACTTC

j_call: TRBJ2-2
v_call: TRBV27
d_call: NA
clone_size: NA
cdr3_aa: CASSLVAFNTGELFF
cdr3_nt: TGTGCCAGCAGTTTAGTAGCCTTCAACACCGGGGAGCTGTTTTTT

j_call: TRBJ2-7
v_call: TRBV2
d_call: NA
clone_size: NA
cdr3_aa: CASSGEGPTWGEQYF
cdr3_nt: TGTGCCAGCAGTGGAGAGGGACCAACGTGGGGAGAGCAGTACTTC

j_call: TRBJ1-3
v_call: TRBV4-1
d_call: NA
clone_size: NA
cdr3_aa: CASSQGAGWENTIYF
cdr3_nt: TGCGCCAGCAGCCAAGGTGCAGGGTGGGAAAACACCATATATTTT

j_call: TRBJ2-3
v_call: TRBV10-3
d_call: NA
clone_size: NA
cdr3_aa: CAIRRGSTGVTDTQYF
cdr3_nt: TGTGCCATCAGGCGGGGGTCGACAGGGGTAACAGATACGCAGTATTTT

j_call: TRBJ2-3
v_call: TRBV25-1
d_call: NA
clone_size: NA
cdr3_aa: CASSEFPVRGDTQYF
cdr3_nt: TGTGCCAGCAGTGAATTTCCGGTGAGGGGAGATACGCAGTATTTT

j_call: TRBJ2-1
v_call: TRBV6-6
d_call: TRBD1
clone_size: NA
cdr3_aa: CASSLTGEQFF
cdr3_nt: TGTGCCAGCAGCTTGACAGGGGAGCAGTTCTTC

j_call: TRBJ2-5
v_call: TRBV13
d_call: TRBD1
clone_size: NA
cdr3_aa: CASSLGGTGEKETQYF
cdr3_nt: TGTGCCAGCAGCTTAGGCGGGACAGGAGAAAAAGAGACCCAGTACTTC

j_call: TRBJ2-7
v_call: TRBV19
d_call: TRBD1
clone_size: NA
cdr3_aa: CASSAYRGSSYEQYF
cdr3_nt: TGTGCCAGTAGTGCCTACAGGGGGTCCTCCTACGAGCAGTACTTC

j_call: TRBJ2-3
v_call: TRBV4-1
d_call: TRBD2
clone_size: once
cdr3_aa: CASSRTSGGAVDTQYF
cdr3_nt: TGCGCCAGCAGCCGAACTAGCGGGGGGGCCGTTGATACGCAGTATTTT

j_call: TRBJ2-1
v_call: TRBV5-1
d_call: TRBD1
clone_size: NA
cdr3_aa: CASSLGQGALVNEQFF
cdr3_nt: TGCGCCAGCAGCCTGGGACAGGGGGCATTGGTGAATGAGCAGTTCTTC

j_call: TRBJ2-2
v_call: TRBV2
d_call: TRBD2
clone_size: once
cdr3_aa: CASSDTSGAGELFF
cdr3_nt: TGTGCCAGCAGTGATACTAGCGGGGCCGGGGAGCTGTTTTTT

j_call: TRBJ1-1
v_call: TRBV4-1
d_call: NA
clone_size: NA
cdr3_aa: CASGPGPKGDTEAFF
cdr3_nt: TGCGCCAGCGGCCCGGGACCTAAGGGAGACACTGAAGCTTTCTTT

j_call: TRBJ1-1
v_call: TRBV9
d_call: NA
clone_size: NA
cdr3_aa: CASSPPSGTEAFF
cdr3_nt: TGTGCCAGCAGCCCCCCTTCAGGCACTGAAGCTTTCTTT

j_call: TRBJ2-7
v_call: TRBV12-2
d_call: NA
clone_size: NA
cdr3_aa: CASRRGWDRVPSYEQYF
cdr3_nt: TGTGCAAGTCGCCGGGGGTGGGACAGGGTACCCTCCTACGAGCAGTACTTC

j_call: TRBJ1-1
v_call: TRBV10-3
d_call: TRBD1
clone_size: NA
cdr3_aa: CAIAAGGDPTEAFF
cdr3_nt: TGTGCCATCGCCGCAGGGGGCGATCCCACTGAAGCTTTCTTT

j_call: TRBJ2-1
v_call: TRBV6-5
d_call: TRBD2
clone_size: NA
cdr3_aa: CASRPGLAYNEQFF
cdr3_nt: TGTGCCAGCAGACCGGGACTAGCCTACAATGAGCAGTTCTTC

j_call: TRBJ2-5
v_call: TRBV5-6
d_call: NA
clone_size: NA
cdr3_aa: CASSSGLFQETQYF
cdr3_nt: TGTGCCAGCAGCTCCGGACTTTTCCAAGAGACCCAGTACTTC

j_call: TRBJ1-6
v_call: TRBV6-5
d_call: TRBD1
clone_size: NA
cdr3_aa: CASSSDREYSPLHF
cdr3_nt: TGTGCCAGCAGCTCCGACAGGGAGTATTCACCCCTCCACTTT

j_call: TRBJ2-3
v_call: TRBV18
d_call: TRBD1
clone_size: NA
cdr3_aa: CASSPPQGQGLTDTQYF
cdr3_nt: TGTGCCAGCTCACCACCACAGGGACAGGGGTTGACAGATACGCAGTATTTT

j_call: TRBJ1-4
v_call: TRBV7-6
d_call: NA
clone_size: NA
cdr3_aa: CASSLNSGQAEKLFF
cdr3_nt: TGTGCCAGCAGCTTAAATTCGGGACAAGCGGAAAAACTGTTTTTT

j_call: TRBJ2-3
v_call: TRBV4-1
d_call: TRBD1
clone_size: NA
cdr3_aa: CASSHRTGPDTQYF
cdr3_nt: TGCGCCAGCAGCCATAGGACAGGGCCAGATACGCAGTATTTT

j_call: TRBJ1-4
v_call: TRBV7-9
d_call: NA
clone_size: once
cdr3_aa: CASSTEEEKLFF
cdr3_nt: TGTGCCAGCAGCACAGAAGAGGAAAAACTGTTTTTT

j_call: TRBJ2-7
v_call: TRBV4-3
d_call: NA
clone_size: NA
cdr3_aa: CASSQDEGVMGTYEQYF
cdr3_nt: TGCGCCAGCAGCCAAGATGAAGGGGTCATGGGAACCTACGAGCAGTACTTC

j_call: TRBJ2-1
v_call: TRBV6-1
d_call: TRBD1
clone_size: NA
cdr3_aa: CASSASPGQGYNEQFF
cdr3_nt: TGTGCCAGCAGTGCATCTCCGGGACAGGGATACAATGAGCAGTTCTTC

j_call: TRBJ1-2
v_call: TRBV25-1
d_call: NA
clone_size: NA
cdr3_aa: CASTPWGEYGYTF
cdr3_nt: TGTGCCAGCACTCCCTGGGGGGAATATGGCTACACCTTC